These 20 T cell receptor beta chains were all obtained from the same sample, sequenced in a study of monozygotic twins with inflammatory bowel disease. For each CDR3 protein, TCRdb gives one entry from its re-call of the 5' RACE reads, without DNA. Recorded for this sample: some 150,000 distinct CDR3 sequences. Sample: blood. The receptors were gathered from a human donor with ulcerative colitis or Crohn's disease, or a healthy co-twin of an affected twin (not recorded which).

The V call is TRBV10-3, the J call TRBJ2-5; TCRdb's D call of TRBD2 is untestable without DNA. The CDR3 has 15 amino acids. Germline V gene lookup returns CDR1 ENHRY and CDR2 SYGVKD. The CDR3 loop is CAISEKPSGSETQYF.

The CDR3 sequence is CASSLRGSSSYEQYF. This chain uses TRBV7-2 with TRBJ2-7. CDR1 is SGHTA and CDR2 is FQGNSA in the germline V gene. CDR3 length: 15 amino acids.

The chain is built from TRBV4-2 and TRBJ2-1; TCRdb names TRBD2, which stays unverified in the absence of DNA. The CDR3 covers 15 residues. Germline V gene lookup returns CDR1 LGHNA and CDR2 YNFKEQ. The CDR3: CASSQEGLSYNEQFF.

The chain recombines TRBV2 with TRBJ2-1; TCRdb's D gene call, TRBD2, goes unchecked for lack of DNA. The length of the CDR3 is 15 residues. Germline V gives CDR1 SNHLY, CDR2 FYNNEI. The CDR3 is CASSVQRGAYNEQFF.

The CDR3 spells CASSRGRSYEQYF. The rearrangement joins TRBV28 to TRBJ2-7. Germline CDR1 is MDHEN and CDR2 is SYDVKM. The CDR3 covers 13 residues.

This CDR3 reads CSARATGVGEQYF. This sequence joins TRBV20-1 and TRBJ2-7; TCRdb indicates TRBD1, and absent DNA this call remains unverified. The CDR3 contains 13 residues. The germline V gene encodes CDR1 DFQATT and CDR2 SNEGSKA (reference sequence).

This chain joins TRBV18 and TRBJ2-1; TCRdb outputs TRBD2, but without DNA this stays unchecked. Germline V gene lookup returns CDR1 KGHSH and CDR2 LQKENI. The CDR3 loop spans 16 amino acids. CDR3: CASSRETSGLYNEQFF.

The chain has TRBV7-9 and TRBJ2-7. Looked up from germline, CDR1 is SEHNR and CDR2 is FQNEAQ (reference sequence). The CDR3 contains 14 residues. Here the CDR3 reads CASRQTGGSYEQYF.

The CDR3 is CASSHDRDLATEAFF. The J gene is TRBJ1-1, the V gene TRBV7-8. The CDR3 runs 15 residues. CDR1 SGHVS and CDR2 FQNEAQ come from the germline V gene.

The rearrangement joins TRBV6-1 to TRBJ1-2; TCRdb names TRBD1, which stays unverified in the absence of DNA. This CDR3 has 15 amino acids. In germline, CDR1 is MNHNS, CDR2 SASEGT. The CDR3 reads CASSNREYLIYGYTF.

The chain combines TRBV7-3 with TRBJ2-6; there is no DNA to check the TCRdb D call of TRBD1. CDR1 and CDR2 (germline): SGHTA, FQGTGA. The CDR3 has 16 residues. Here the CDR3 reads CASSRQLSSGANVLTF.

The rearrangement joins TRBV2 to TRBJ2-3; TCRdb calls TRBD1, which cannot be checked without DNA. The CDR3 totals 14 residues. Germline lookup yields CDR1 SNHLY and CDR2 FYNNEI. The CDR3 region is CATSGTGGTDTQYF.

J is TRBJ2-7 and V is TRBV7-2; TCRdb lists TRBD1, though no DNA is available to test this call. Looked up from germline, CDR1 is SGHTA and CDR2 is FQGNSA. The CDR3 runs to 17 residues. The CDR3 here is CASSLLGQGTGSYEQYF.

The CDR3 sequence: CASTVGTAPYEQYF. The rearrangement joins TRBV5-1 to TRBJ2-7; TCRdb indicates TRBD1, and absent DNA this call remains unverified. This CDR3 region has 14 residues. Germline V gene data show CDR1 as SGHRS and CDR2 as YFSETQ.

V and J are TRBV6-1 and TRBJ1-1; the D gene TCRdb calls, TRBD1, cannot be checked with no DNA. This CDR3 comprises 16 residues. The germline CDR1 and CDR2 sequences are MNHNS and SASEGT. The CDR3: CASFGRGVAGSTEAFF.

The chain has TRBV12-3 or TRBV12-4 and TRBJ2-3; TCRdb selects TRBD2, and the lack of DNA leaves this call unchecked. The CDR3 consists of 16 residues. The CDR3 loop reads CASSSIGRGTEDTQYF.

CDR3 in amino acids: CASSSSGGAIHEQYF. V usage is TRBV13 and J usage is TRBJ2-7; no DNA is available, so the TRBD2 call from TCRdb remains unchecked. Germline V lookup: CDR1 PRHDT, CDR2 FYEKMQ (reference sequence). The CDR3 totals 15 residues.

CDR3 residues: CASSQPGQRLNQLQHF. The V and J genes are TRBV4-1 and TRBJ1-5; TCRdb returns TRBD1, unconfirmable since there is no DNA. CDR3 length: 16 residues. Looked up from germline, CDR1 is MGHRA and CDR2 is YSYEKL.

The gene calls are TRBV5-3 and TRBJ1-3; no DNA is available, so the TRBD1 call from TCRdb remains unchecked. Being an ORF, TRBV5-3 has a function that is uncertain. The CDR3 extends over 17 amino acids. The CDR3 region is CARSPQTGTCSGNTIYF.

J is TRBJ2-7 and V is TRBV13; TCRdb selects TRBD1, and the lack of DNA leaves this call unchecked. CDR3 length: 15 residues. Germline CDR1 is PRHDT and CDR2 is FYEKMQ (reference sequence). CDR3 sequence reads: CASYRRGQGSNEQYF.